This T cell receptor beta chain appears in the sequencing data of a study of blood T cell repertoires in COVID-19. Looking at the study overall: The United States, Italy and Spain supplied acute and convalescent COVID-19 samples. The analysed material was cDNA or gDNA that came from T cells, B-cell-depleted T cells, or PBMCs.

Original processing notes: Amplification of reference gene primers provided the estimated nucleated cell counts. Method: immunoSEQ multiplex PCR; TCRdb's copy keeps in-frame clones and lacks some. D and trimming come from the DNA, and the V and J calls and clone size come from that table. The sample includes fewer than 65,000 clones, 85% of them seen just once. There are 13 residues in the CDR3. From germline, CDR1 is MRHNA and CDR2 SNTAGT. With 11 bases clipped from V and 2 bases from J, the junction kept 9 bases outside the gene matches. The sample comprised peripheral blood. The TCR sequence derives from a man aged 60 to 69 with acute or convalescent COVID-19. The V gene is TRBV6-4, the J gene TRBJ2-7, with TRBD2 identical over 7 bases. CDR3 bases: TGTGCCGCGGGGAGGGAGACGACCTACGAGCAGTACTTC. This encodes CAAGRETTYEQYF.